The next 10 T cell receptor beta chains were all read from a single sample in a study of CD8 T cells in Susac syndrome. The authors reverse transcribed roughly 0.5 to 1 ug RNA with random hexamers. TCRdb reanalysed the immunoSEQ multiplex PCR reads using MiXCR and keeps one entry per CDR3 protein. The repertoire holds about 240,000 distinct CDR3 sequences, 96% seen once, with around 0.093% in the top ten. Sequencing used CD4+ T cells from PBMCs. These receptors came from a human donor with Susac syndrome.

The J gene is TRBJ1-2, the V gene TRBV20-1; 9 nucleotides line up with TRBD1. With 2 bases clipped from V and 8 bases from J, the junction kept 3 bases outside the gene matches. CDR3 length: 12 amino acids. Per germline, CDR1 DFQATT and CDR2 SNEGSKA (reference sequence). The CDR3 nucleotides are TGCAGTGCTAGATCGACAGGGGGAGGCTACACCTTC. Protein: CSARSTGGGYTF.

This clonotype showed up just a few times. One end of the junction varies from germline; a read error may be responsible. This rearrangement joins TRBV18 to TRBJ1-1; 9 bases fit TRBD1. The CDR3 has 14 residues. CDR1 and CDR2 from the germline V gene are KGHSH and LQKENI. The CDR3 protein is CASSPQGAGTEAFF. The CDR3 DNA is TGTGCCAGCTCCCCACAGGGGGCTGGAACTGAAGCTTTCTTT.

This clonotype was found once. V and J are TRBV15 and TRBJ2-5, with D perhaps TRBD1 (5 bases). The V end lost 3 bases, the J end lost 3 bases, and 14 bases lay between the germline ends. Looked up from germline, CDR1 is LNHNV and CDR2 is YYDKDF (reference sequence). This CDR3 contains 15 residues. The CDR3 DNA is TGTGCCACCAGCAGCACCCAGGGATCCAAAGAGACCCAGTACTTC. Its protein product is CATSSTQGSKETQYF.

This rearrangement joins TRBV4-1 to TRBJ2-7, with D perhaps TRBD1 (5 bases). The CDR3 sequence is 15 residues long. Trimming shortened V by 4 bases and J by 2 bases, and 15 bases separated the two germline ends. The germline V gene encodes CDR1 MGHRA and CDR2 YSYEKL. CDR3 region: CASSRPIGAAYEQYF. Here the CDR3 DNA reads TGCGCCAGCAGCCGGCCCATTGGGGCCGCCTACGAGCAGTACTTC.

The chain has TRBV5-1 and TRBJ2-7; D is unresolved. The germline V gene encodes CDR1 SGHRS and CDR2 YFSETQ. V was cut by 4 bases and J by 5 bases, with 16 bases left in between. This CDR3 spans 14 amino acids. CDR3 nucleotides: TGCGCCAGCAGCAAGGTAGGGCTTCGCGACGAGCAGTACTTC. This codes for CASSKVGLRDEQYF.

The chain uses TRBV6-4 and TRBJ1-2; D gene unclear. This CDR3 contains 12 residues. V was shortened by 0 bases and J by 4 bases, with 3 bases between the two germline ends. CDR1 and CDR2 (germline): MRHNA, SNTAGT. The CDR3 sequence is CASSDSTYGYTF. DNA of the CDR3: TGTGCCAGCAGTGACTCCACCTATGGCTACACCTTC.

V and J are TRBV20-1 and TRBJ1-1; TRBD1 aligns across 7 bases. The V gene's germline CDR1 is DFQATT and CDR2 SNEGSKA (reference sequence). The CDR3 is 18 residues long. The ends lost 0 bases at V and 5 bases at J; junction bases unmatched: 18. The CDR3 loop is CSARDNRGQGGRGTEAFF. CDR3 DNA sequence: TGCAGTGCTAGAGATAATAGAGGGCAGGGGGGAAGGGGAACTGAAGCTTTCTTT.

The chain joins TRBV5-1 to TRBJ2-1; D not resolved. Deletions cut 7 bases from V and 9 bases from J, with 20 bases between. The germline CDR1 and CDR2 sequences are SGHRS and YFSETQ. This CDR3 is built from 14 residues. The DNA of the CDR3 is TGCGCCAGCCGCCTCCGGTCCCGTGAGGTTGAGCAGTTCTTC. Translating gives CASRLRSREVEQFF.

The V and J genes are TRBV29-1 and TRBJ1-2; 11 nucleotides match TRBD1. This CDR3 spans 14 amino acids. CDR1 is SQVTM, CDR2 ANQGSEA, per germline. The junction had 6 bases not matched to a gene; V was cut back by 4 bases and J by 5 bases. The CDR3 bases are TGCAGCGTTGTGGACAGGGGGCTAGGGTATGGCTACACCTTC. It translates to CSVVDRGLGYGYTF.

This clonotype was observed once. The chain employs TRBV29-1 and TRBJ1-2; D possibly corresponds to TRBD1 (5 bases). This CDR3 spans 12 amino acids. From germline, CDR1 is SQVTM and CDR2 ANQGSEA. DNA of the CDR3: TGCACCGCCGGGGGATGGGACTATGGCTACACCTTC. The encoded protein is CTAGGWDYGYTF.